Here is one T cell receptor (beta chain) with its context. Its antigen specificity is not known. No per-base quality is available; no much larger clone lies one base away. These data are taken from a study of blood T cell repertoires in COVID-19 (dated by TCRdb to the early 2020s). Background for the entire study: Recovered participants in ImmuneRACE Cohort 3 were defined as having two consecutive negative NP/OP PCR tests, clearance from a healthcare professional, or resolution of symptoms. The prospective study material was composed of cDNA or gDNA derived from T cells, B-cell-depleted T cells, or PBMCs. The repertoires were released in a freely available public database meant as a resource for research on the immune response to SARS-CoV-2. The samples were drawn from two sources: the first 160 participants of the ongoing ImmuneRACE study, and 950 to 1,500 subjects contributed by 6 global collaborators. Where available, HLA class I and class II types were obtained from metadata supplied by the sample provider rather than from assay-based typing. Sample metadata almost always included a de-identified subject ID, COVID-19 status, age in years and sex. Collaborator samples came from the United States, Italy and Spain and covered acute and convalescent phases of COVID-19. Deeply sampled blood TCRbeta repertoires from subjects exposed to, actively infected with, or recovered from COVID-19 were included in the dataset.

General findings and caveats noted by the study authors: How much clinical and demographic metadata was included differed by source and by participant, and the metadata was provided uncurated.

The immunoSEQ Assay, a bias-controlled multiplex PCR, was used to amplify TCRbeta CDR3 regions from genomic DNA. As for how the authors treated the data: Nucleated cell counts per sample were estimated from amplification of reference gene primers within the assay. Sequence reads were collapsed and filtered to measure the absolute abundance of every unique TCRbeta CDR3 rearrangement. For each sample, productive Simpson clonality was calculated as the square root of Simpson's diversity index over productive rearrangements. What TCRdb holds here is the immuneACCESS table cut down to in-frame rearrangements. Part of the clones is not present; checked against another copy, under half of the missing clones reflect an unresolved V gene, and the others are unexplained. The V and J calls and clone size come from that table; D and trimming were worked out from the DNA. The sample records over 250,000 clones, more than 75% of which are singletons. The ten largest clones capture around 2% of the sample.

Enrolling through a virtual design, the prospective study's participants ranged in age from roughly 18 to 89 years and lived across some 23 United States geographic areas. In the prospective study, participants were assigned to cohorts based on the clinical history participants reported in a screening survey and a study questionnaire. In the prospective study, mobile phlebotomists collected whole blood, serum and a nasopharyngeal or oropharyngeal swab from each participant. Prospective study participants could optionally give additional blood draws and questionnaires over a roughly 2-month period. Before DNA extraction, blood samples from the prospective study were shipped at room temperature or frozen. Including the terminal cysteine and phenylalanine, the CDR3 comprises 14 residues. Kept here is only the CDR3 DNA, which spans 42 bases and is read in frame from base 1. V loses 0 bases of germline sequence and J loses 8 bases, and the interval between the two ends is 14 bases. From the germline V gene, CDR1 is SGHRS and CDR2 is YFSETQ.

The chain couples TRBV5-1 to TRBJ1-2; 6 matching bases give a weak D call of TRBD1. Input material: PBMCs or T cells enriched from blood (not recorded which). This clonotype was sampled from a woman aged 55-70 years in a cohort exposed to, infected with or recovered from COVID-19 (not recorded which). CDR3 loop: CASSLEVQGNGYTF. Read as DNA, the sequence is TGCGCCAGCAGCTTGGAAGTACAGGGTAACGGCTACACCTTC.